This TCR beta chain was retrieved from a study of T cell repertoires in cytomegalovirus infection. Overall study: Well-studied HLA-B-restricted epitopes and recently identified HLA-C-restricted epitopes of CMV were both used in the study. CMV infection and matching HLA type were both indicated by public TCR beta signatures. General study findings and limits: Public TCR beta family frequency separated CMV-and-HLA carriers, including in an independent cohort.

In TCRdb, the reads were re-called with MiXCR into one record per CDR3 protein. The sample lists some 46,000 distinct CDR3 sequences, under 20% occurring once. This clonotype was found a few times. Its antigen is undetermined. Its ends do not fully match the called genes, so a read error is possible. This CDR3 is 16 amino acids long. Looked up from germline, CDR1 is SGDLS and CDR2 is YYNGEE. The clonotype originates from a human donor in good health (CMV status not recorded). Some clones in this sample may be carry-over from other donors' samples. The chain couples TRBV9 to TRBJ2-7; 7 nucleotides align to TRBD2. The sequencing here drew on CD8+ T cells from cultured PBMCs, taken from culture after CMV antigen stimulation. The CDR3 DNA reads as TGTGCCAGCAGCGTAGGTCCTGGCGGGAGCTCCAACGAGCAGTACTTC. Translating gives CASSVGPGGSSNEQYF. Looking up the rest from reference TRBV9 and TRBJ2-7 gives the full variable domain: DSGVTQTPKHLITATGQRVTLRCSPRSGDLSVYWYQQSLDQGLQFLIQYYNGEERAKGNILERFSAQQFPDLHSELNLSSLELGDSALYFCASSVGPGGSSNEQYFGPGTRLTVT.